This TCR beta chain was captured by sequencing in a study of beta chain features in type 1 diabetes. Study overall: Patients were similar to healthy donors in age and gender (as well as in cell yields).

This clone was counted between two and nine times. Its antigen is unknown. TCRB transcripts that were expressed got sequenced, as all of the isolated RNA had been reverse transcribed. Clones were read by immunoSEQ multiplex PCR, and TCRdb kept only the in-frame ones, dropping some. There are 430,000 or so clones in the sample; over 10% occur only once, and 0.045% to 0.05% lies in the top ten. Study-wide findings and caveats: HLA influence on TCRB rearrangement stayed unresolved here.

There are 13 residues in the CDR3. Germline V gene lookup returns CDR1 SSHAT and CDR2 FNYEAQ (reference sequence). The J gene is TRBJ2-2, the V gene TRBV7-7, with no clear D. The specimen was naive CD4+ T cells from blood. This receptor was obtained from a woman aged 18-29 years in good health. The CDR3 protein is CATPLGNTGELFF. The CDR3, as DNA: TGTGCTACCCCCCTCGGAAACACCGGGGAGCTGTTTTTT.